Sequencing of this T cell receptor beta chain was carried out in a study of T cell repertoires in cytomegalovirus infection. Turning to the study itself: CMV epitopes in the study were HLA-C-restricted (recently identified) and HLA-B-restricted (well studied). CMV infection and matching HLA type were both indicated by public TCR beta signatures. Study results and limitations: Summed frequency of shared TCR beta families picked out CMV carriers who also had the relevant HLA. In two of eight donors, the top clonotype was HLA-C-restricted CMV-specific.

V was trimmed by 5 bases and J by 1 base, leaving 20 bases between them. This CDR3 region has 17 residues. Looked up from germline, CDR1 is SEHNR and CDR2 is FQNEAQ (reference sequence). MiXCR, run by TCRdb on the reads, gives a single entry per CDR3 protein. The profile shows approximately 110,000 distinct CDR3 sequences, 25% to 35% of them singletons. Notes on this clonotype: Its antigen is currently unknown.

The sequencing used CD8+ T cells from cultured PBMCs, collected from culture after CMV antigen stimulation. This receptor was identified in a human donor in good health (CMV status not recorded). Some clones in this sample may be carry-over from other donors' samples. The chain recombines TRBV7-9 with TRBJ1-1; D possibly corresponds to TRBD1 (5 bases). This CDR3 reads CASSHIPQGMSNTEAFF. The CDR3 coding sequence is TGTGCCAGCAGCCACATTCCCCAGGGTATGTCGAACACTGAAGCTTTCTTT.